This T cell receptor (beta chain) originates from a study of T cells in Graves' hyperthyroidism and ophthalmopathy. This clonotype came up many times. The antigen is not known. Study observations and caveats: Ophthalmopathy cases were set apart from stable hyperthyroidism by a 13 V-J model. The model made its ophthalmopathy prediction, and onset followed a median about 5.9 months later.

Ophthalmopathy in the patients scored at least 3 on Clinical Activity Score and at least 4 on NOSPECS grade, lasting under 3 months. After removal of 6 bases from V and 0 bases from J, the junction contained 5 bases not matched to a gene. The CDR3 extends over 15 amino acids. Germline CDR1 is MDHEN and CDR2 is SYDVKM. TCR beta CDR3 sequences were amplified from RNA transcripts. TCR CDR3 regions were first amplified by RT-PCR with HTBI primers. TCRdb fed the multiplex PCR reads into MiXCR, producing one record per CDR3 protein. In the table there are some 570,000 distinct CDR3 sequences, 12% to 15% of which are singletons.

The chain is built from TRBV28 and TRBJ2-1, with 7 bases aligning to TRBD2. Sequencing was carried out using blood. The TCR was taken from a woman under 30 with Graves' ophthalmopathy. CDR3 region: CASSQAGSSYNEQFF. Written as DNA, the CDR3 is TGTGCCAGCAGCCAAGCGGGGAGCTCCTACAATGAGCAGTTCTTC.